What follows describes a single TCR beta chain. The antigen remains unidentified. TCRdb's copy holds only in-frame clones and misses some; the assay was immunoSEQ multiplex PCR. Of 20,000 to 25,000 clones listed, 75% to 80% are singletons. Germline CDR1 SGHTA, CDR2 FQGNSA. This CDR3 comprises 13 residues. V gave up 5 bases and J gave up 2 bases, with 10 bases separating them. The timepoints at which blood was sampled were baseline, cycle 4 day 1, and cycle 7 day 1. The source of the sample is a study of OX40 agonist ivuxolimab in advanced cancers. Across the study: Treatment of patients was with ivuxolimab, an agonistic anti-OX40 (CD134) antibody.

Study-level results: Which antigen the expanded peripheral T cells recognized is unknown. Among the lowest levels of clonal expansion were found in partial responders at 0.1-3.0 mg/kg.

The clonotype originates from an adult with an advanced solid tumor such as melanoma, head and neck, liver or kidney cancer. The V and J genes are TRBV7-2 and TRBJ2-7; tentative D call: TRBD2 (6 bases). The sequenced sample was CD4+ or CD8+ T cells sorted from blood, obtained in a trial of the OX40 agonist ivuxolimab. CDR3 sequence: CASSRRDPYEQYF. In DNA, the CDR3 is TGTGCCAGCAGCCGGAGGGACCCCTACGAGCAGTACTTC.